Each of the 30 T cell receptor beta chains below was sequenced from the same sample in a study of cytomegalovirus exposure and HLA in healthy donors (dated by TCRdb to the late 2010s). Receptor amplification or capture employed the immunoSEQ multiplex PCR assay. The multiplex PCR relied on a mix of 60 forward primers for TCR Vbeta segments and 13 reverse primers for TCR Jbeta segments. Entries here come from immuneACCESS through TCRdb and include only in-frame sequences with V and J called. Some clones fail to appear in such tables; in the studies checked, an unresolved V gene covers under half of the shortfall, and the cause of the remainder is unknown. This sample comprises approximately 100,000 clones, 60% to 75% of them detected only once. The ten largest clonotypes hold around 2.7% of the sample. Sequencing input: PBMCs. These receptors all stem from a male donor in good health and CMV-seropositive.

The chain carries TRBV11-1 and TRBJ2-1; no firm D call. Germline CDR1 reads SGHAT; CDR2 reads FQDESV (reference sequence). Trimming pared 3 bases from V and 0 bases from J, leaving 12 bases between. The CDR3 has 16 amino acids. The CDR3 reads CASSFGSPSSYNEQFF. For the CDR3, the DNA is TGTGCCAGCAGCTTCGGTAGCCCGAGCTCCTACAATGAGCAGTTCTTC.

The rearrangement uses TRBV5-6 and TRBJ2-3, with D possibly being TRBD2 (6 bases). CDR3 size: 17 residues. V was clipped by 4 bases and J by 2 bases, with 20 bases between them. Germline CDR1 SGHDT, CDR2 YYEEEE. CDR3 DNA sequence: TGTGCCAGCAGCGCACGAACGTTAGCGGCACTCACAGATACGCAGTATTTT. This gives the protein CASSARTLAALTDTQYF.

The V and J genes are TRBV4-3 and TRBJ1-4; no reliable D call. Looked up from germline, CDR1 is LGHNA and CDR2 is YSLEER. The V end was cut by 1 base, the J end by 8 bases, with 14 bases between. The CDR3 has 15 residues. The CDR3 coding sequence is TGCGCCAGCAGCCAAGGCGCGGGTTCTTTCGAAAAACTGTTTTTT. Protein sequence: CASSQGAGSFEKLFF.

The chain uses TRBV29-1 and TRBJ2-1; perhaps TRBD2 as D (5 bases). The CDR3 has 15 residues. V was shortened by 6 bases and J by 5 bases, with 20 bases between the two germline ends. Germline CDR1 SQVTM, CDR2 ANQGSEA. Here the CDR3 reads CSVRLRRTGDNEQFF. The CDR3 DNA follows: TGCAGCGTGCGATTAAGACGGACTGGAGACAATGAGCAGTTCTTC.

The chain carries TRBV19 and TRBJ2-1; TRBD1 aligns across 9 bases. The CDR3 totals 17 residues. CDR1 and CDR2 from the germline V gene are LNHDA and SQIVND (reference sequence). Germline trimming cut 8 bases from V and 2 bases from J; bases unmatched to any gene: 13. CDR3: CASRSQGAWAPYNEQFF. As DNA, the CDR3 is TGTGCCAGTCGGTCACAGGGGGCCTGGGCCCCCTACAATGAGCAGTTCTTC.

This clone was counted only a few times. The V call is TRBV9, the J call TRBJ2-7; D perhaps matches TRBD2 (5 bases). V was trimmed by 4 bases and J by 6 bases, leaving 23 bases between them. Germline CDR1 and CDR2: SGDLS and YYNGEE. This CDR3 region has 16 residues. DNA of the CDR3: TGTGCCAGCAGCCCAGTCCGCACGGGAAATTTGGGCGAGCAGTACTTC. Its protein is CASSPVRTGNLGEQYF.

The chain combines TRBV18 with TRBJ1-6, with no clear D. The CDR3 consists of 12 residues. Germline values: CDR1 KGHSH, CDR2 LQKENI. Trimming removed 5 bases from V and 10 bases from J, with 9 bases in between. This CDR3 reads CASSREGSPLHF. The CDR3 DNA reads TGTGCCAGCTCAAGGGAGGGATCACCCCTCCACTTT.

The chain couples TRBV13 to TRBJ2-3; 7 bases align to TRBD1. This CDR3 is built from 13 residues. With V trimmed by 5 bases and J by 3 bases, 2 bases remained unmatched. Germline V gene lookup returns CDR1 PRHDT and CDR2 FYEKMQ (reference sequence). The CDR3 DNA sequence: TGTGCCAGCAGCCCCAGGGGGACAGATACGCAGTATTTT. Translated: CASSPRGTDTQYF.

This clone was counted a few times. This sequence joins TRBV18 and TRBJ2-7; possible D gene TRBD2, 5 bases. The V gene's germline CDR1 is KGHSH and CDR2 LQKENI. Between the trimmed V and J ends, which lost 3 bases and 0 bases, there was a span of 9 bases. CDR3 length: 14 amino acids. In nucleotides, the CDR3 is TGTGCCAGCTCACCCGGGGTCCACTCCTACGAGCAGTACTTC. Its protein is CASSPGVHSYEQYF.

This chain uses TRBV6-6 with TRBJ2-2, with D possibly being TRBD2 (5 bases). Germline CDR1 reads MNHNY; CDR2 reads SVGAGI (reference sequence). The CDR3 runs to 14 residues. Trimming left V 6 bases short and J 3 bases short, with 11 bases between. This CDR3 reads CASSPLRDTGELFF. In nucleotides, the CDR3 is TGTGCCAGCAGCCCCCTGAGGGACACCGGGGAGCTGTTTTTT.

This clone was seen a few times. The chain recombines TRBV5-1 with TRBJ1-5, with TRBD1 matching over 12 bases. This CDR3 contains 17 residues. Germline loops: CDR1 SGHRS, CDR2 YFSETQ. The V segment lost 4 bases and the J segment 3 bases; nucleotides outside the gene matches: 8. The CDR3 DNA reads TGCGCCAGCAGCCCCGGGACAGGGGGCCTTAACAATCAGCCCCAGCATTTT. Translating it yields CASSPGTGGLNNQPQHF. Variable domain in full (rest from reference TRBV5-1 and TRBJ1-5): KAGVTQTPRYLIKTRGQQVTLSCSPISGHRSVSWYQQTPGQGLQFLFEYFSETQRNKGNFPGRFSGRQFSNSRSEMNVSTLELGDSALYLCASSPGTGGLNNQPQHFGDGTRLSIL.

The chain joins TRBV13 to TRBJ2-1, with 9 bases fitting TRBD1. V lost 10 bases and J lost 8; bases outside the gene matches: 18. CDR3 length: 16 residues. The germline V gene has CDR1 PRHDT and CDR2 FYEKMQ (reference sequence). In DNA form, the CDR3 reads TGTGCCAACAACTGGAGGACAGGGGCTAGGGACTATGAGCAGTTCTTC. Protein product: CANNWRTGARDYEQFF.

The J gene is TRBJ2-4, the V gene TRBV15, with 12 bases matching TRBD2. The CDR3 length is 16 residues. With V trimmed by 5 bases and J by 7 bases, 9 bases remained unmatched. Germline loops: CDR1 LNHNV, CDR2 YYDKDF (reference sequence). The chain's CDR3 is CATSGWTSGDKNIQYF. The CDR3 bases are TGTGCCACCAGCGGCTGGACTAGCGGGGATAAGAACATTCAGTACTTC.

The CDR3 sequence is CASSLVSGTGVEQYF. As DNA, the CDR3 is TGCGCCAGCAGCTTGGTTTCCGGGACAGGGGTCGAGCAGTACTTC. This sequence joins TRBV5-1 and TRBJ2-7; TRBD1 aligns across 10 bases. CDR3 length: 15 amino acids. Trimming cost V 0 bases and J 6 bases; bases outside gene matches: 6. CDR1 and CDR2 from the germline V gene are SGHRS and YFSETQ.

CDR3 in amino acids: CASSMSRGGETQYF. The DNA of the CDR3 is TGTGCCAGTAGTATGAGCAGGGGTGGGGAGACCCAGTACTTC. The chain carries TRBV19 and TRBJ2-5; a possible D gene is TRBD1 (6 bases). The CDR3 covers 14 residues. V lost 3 bases and J lost 5, with 13 bases in between. CDR1 and CDR2 from the germline V gene are LNHDA and SQIVND (reference sequence).

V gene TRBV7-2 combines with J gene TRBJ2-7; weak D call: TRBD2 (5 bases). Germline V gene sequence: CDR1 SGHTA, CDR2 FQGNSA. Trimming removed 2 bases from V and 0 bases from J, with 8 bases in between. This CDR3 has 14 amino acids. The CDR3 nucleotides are TGTGCCAGCAGCTTACAGCGGAGCTCCTACGAGCAGTACTTC. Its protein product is CASSLQRSSYEQYF. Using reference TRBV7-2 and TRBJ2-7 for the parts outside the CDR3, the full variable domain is GAGVSQSPSNKVTEKGKDVELRCDPISGHTALYWYRQSLGQGLEFLIYFQGNSAPDKSGLPSDRFSAERTGGSVSTLTIQRTQQEDSAVYLCASSLQRSSYEQYFGPGTRLTVT.

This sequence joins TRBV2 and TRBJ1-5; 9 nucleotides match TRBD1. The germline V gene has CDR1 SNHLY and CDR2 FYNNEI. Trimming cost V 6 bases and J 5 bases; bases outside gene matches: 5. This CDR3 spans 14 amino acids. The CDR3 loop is CASSVQGAHQPQHF. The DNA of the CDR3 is TGTGCCAGCAGCGTACAGGGGGCTCATCAGCCCCAGCATTTT.

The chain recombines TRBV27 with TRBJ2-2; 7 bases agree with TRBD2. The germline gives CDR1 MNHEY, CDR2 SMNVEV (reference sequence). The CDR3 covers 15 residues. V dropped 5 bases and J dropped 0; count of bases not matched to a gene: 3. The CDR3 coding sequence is TGTGCCAGCAGTAAAGGGACTACGAACACCGGGGAGCTGTTTTTT. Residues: CASSKGTTNTGELFF.

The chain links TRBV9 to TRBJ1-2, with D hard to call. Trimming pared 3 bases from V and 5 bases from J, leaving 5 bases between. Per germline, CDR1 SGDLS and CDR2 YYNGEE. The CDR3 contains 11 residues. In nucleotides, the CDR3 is TGTGCCAGCAGCGAATCGTATGGCTACACCTTC. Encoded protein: CASSESYGYTF.

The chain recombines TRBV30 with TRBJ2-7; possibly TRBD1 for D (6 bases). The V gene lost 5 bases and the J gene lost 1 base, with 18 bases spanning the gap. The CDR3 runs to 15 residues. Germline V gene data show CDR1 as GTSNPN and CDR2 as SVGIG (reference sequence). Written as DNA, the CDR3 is TGTGCCTGGTCGATAGGGGGTAGCTCTTCCTACGAGCAGTACTTC. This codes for CAWSIGGSSSYEQYF.

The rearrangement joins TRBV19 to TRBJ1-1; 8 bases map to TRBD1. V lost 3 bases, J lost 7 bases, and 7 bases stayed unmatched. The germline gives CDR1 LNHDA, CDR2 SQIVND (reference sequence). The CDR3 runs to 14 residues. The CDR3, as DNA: TGTGCCAGTAGTATGACAGGGGTCGGGGGTGAAGCTTTCTTT. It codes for CASSMTGVGGEAFF.

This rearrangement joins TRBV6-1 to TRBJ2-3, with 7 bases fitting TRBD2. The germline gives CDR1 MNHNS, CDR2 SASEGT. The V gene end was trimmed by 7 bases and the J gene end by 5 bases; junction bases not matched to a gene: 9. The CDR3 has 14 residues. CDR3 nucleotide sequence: TGTGCCAGCAAAGTCGGGGGGTGGGGAGATACGCAGTATTTT. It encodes CASKVGGWGDTQYF.

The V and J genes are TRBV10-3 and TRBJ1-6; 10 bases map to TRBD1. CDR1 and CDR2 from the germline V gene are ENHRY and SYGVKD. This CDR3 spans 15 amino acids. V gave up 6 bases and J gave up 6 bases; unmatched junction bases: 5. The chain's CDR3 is CAIREDRGINSPLHF. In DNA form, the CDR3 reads TGTGCCATCAGGGAGGACAGGGGGATTAATTCACCCCTCCACTTT.

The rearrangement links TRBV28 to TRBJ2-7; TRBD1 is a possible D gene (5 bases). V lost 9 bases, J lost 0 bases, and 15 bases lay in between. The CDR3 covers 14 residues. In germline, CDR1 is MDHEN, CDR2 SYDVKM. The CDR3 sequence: CASRKTESSYEQYF. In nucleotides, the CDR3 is TGTGCCAGTCGAAAGACAGAGAGCTCCTACGAGCAGTACTTC.

CDR3 nucleotide sequence: TGCAGTATTGCTGGGGCAGCCTTGTCCTCCTATGGCTACACCTTC. Translating gives CSIAGAALSSYGYTF. This chain links TRBV29-1 with TRBJ1-2; TRBD1 is a possible D gene (5 bases). Germline V CDR1 and CDR2: SQVTM, ANQGSEA. This CDR3 spans 15 amino acids.

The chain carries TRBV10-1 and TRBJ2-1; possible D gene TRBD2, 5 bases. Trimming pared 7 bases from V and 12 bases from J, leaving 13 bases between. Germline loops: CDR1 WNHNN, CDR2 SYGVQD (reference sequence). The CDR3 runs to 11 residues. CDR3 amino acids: CASNIRRRQFF. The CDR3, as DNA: TGCGCCAGCAATATCAGGAGGCGGCAGTTCTTC.

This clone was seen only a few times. DNA of the CDR3: TGTGCCAGCAGCCTTATGACAGGGAACACTGAAGCTTTCTTT. Translation: CASSLMTGNTEAFF. The chain recombines TRBV7-9 with TRBJ1-1; D is possibly TRBD1 (6 bases). Trimming took off 5 bases at V and 1 base at J, with 11 bases between the two ends. This CDR3 is 14 amino acids long. Germline CDR1 reads SEHNR; CDR2 reads FQNEAQ (reference sequence).

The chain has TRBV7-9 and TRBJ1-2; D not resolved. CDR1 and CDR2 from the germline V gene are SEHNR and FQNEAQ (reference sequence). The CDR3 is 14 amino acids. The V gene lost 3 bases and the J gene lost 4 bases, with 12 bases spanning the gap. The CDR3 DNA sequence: TGTGCCAGCAGCTTCTCTGGGCCTGGCTATGGCTACACCTTC. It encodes CASSFSGPGYGYTF.

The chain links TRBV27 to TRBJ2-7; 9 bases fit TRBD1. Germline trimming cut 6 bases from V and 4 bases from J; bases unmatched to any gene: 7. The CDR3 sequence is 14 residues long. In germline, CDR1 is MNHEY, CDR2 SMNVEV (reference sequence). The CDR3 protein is CASRPGQGRYEQYF. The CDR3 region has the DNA TGTGCCAGCAGACCTGGACAGGGGCGTTACGAGCAGTACTTC.

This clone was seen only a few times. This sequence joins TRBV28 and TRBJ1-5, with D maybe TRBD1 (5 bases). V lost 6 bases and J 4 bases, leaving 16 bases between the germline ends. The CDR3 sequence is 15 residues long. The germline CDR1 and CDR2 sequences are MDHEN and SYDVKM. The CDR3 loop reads CASSLGADENQPQHF. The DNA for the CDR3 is TGTGCCAGCAGCCTAGGGGCAGACGAGAATCAGCCCCAGCATTTT. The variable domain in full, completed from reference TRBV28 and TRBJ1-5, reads DVKVTQSSRYLVKRTGEKVFLECVQDMDHENMFWYRQDPGLGLRLIYFSYDVKMKEKGDIPEGYSVSREKKERFSLILESASTNQTSMYLCASSLGADENQPQHFGDGTRLSIL.